This passage covers 9 T cell receptor beta chains from one sample sequenced in a study of blood T cell repertoires in COVID-19. Clones were sequenced by immunoSEQ multiplex PCR, and TCRdb holds only the in-frame ones, with some missing. The sample has some 140,000 clones, approximately 80% seen once. Sequencing used peripheral blood. The receptor set was obtained from a man aged 55 to 70 who had recovered from COVID-19.

The chain is built from TRBV5-1 and TRBJ1-6; 7 bases agree with TRBD1. The CDR3 is 15 residues long. Germline assignment: CDR1 SGHRS and CDR2 YFSETQ. The ends lost 0 bases at V and 7 bases at J; junction bases unmatched: 4. CDR3 protein: CASSLETGKNSPLHF. The CDR3 DNA sequence: TGCGCCAGCAGCTTGGAGACAGGGAAGAATTCACCCCTCCACTTT.

The V call is TRBV5-4, the J call TRBJ2-7; D is perhaps TRBD2 (6 bases). The CDR3 is made up of 15 amino acids. The ends were cut back, 4 bases at V and 3 bases at J, with 17 bases in the middle. Germline V lookup: CDR1 SGHNT, CDR2 YYREEE (reference sequence). CDR3 coding DNA: TGTGCCAGCAGCCGGGGGTCCGGGGTCGGCTACGAGCAGTACTTC. Encoded protein: CASSRGSGVGYEQYF.

The gene calls are TRBV7-2 and TRBJ2-7, with D perhaps TRBD1 (6 bases). In germline, CDR1 is SGHTA, CDR2 FQGNSA. V was trimmed by 5 bases and J by 3 bases, leaving 8 bases between them. CDR3 length: 12 amino acids. CDR3 nucleotide sequence: TGTGCCAGCAGCCAGACAGGCTACGAGCAGTACTTC. Amino acid sequence: CASSQTGYEQYF.

J is TRBJ2-1 and V is TRBV27; maybe TRBD1 (6 bases). Germline V gene lookup returns CDR1 MNHEY and CDR2 SMNVEV (reference sequence). Trimming removed 3 bases at V and 9 bases at J, with 12 bases between. The CDR3 length is 13 residues. The CDR3 coding sequence is TGTGCCAGCAGTTTCAACAGGGTCACTGAGCAGTTCTTC. It yields the protein CASSFNRVTEQFF.

This clone has only one observation. This chain joins TRBV3-1 (or the pseudogene TRBV3-2) and TRBJ1-3; D gene uncertain. Trimming removed 0 bases from V and 0 bases from J, with 12 bases in between. The CDR3 totals 17 residues. Germline CDR1 reads LGHDT; CDR2 reads YNNKEL (reference sequence). CDR3 residues: CASSQDRWAVSGNTIYF. CDR3 nucleotides: TGTGCCAGCAGCCAAGATCGGTGGGCAGTCTCTGGAAACACCATATATTTT.

There are a few counts of this clone. The V gene is TRBV19, the J gene TRBJ2-7; maybe TRBD2 (6 bases). Deletions cut 3 bases from V and 0 bases from J, with 12 bases between. Germline assignment: CDR1 LNHDA and CDR2 SQIVND (reference sequence). The CDR3 sequence is 15 residues long. CDR3 in DNA: TGTGCCAGTAGTATTGGGGGGACGTACTCCTACGAGCAGTACTTC. Amino acids: CASSIGGTYSYEQYF.

This chain links TRBV9 with TRBJ1-6; TRBD1 agrees at 7 bases. Per germline, CDR1 SGDLS and CDR2 YYNGEE. J lost 6 bases, V lost 3 bases, and 3 bases had no gene match. The CDR3 is 14 amino acids. The CDR3 DNA follows: TGTGCCAGCAGCGGCGCAGGGGGTAATTCACCCCTCCACTTT. Its translation: CASSGAGGNSPLHF.

The rearrangement uses TRBV4-2 and TRBJ2-3; TRBD2 is a possible D gene (6 bases). V was pared by 0 bases and J by 0 bases, with 13 bases between. The length of the CDR3 is 17 residues. Per the germline V gene, CDR1 is LGHNA and CDR2 is YNFKEQ. The CDR3 sequence: CASSQEAPRGSTDTQYF. DNA of the CDR3: TGTGCCAGCAGCCAAGAGGCCCCCCGGGGGAGCACAGATACGCAGTATTTT.

This clone was counted many times. J is TRBJ2-1 and V is TRBV6-4, with 13 bases that match TRBD2. This CDR3 has 14 residues. V was clipped by 2 bases and J by 15 bases; unmatched bases: 7. Germline CDR1 MRHNA, CDR2 SNTAGT. The CDR3 spells CASSDDGTSGEMFF. The CDR3 DNA reads TGTGCCAGCAGTGACGACGGGACTAGCGGGGAGATGTTCTTC.